This passage covers 19 T cell receptor beta chains from one sample sequenced in a study of T cell responses to AZD1222 COVID-19 vaccine. Sequencing was performed with immunoSEQ multiplex PCR; in TCRdb, only in-frame clones are kept and a portion is missing. The sample gives some 170,000 clones, roughly 89% of which show up once; roughly 1.7% is in the top ten. The sample was peripheral blood, taken on day 0 of AZD1222 vaccination. The receptor source for this set is an adult in good health.

CDR3 DNA: TGCGCCAGCAGCCAAAGGGACACTGAAGCTTTCTTT. Translation gives CASSQRDTEAFF. V gene TRBV4-3 combines with J gene TRBJ1-1; D is uncertain. Germline V gene sequence: CDR1 LGHNA, CDR2 YSLEER. The CDR3 consists of 12 residues. The V and J ends lost 2 bases and 3 bases respectively, with 4 bases between them.

The chain is built from TRBV27 and TRBJ1-6; 9 bases match TRBD1. The germline V gene encodes CDR1 MNHEY and CDR2 SMNVEV (reference sequence). V was clipped by 2 bases and J by 3 bases; unmatched bases: 5. This CDR3 is built from 17 residues. This chain's CDR3 is CASSLDRGIFYNSPLHF. CDR3 DNA sequence: TGTGCCAGCAGTTTAGACAGGGGGATATTCTATAATTCACCCCTCCACTTT.

In the case of this clone: The limits of the CDR3 on the DNA are not certain, so only TCRdb's listed CDR3 is given. V is TRBV24-1 and J is TRBJ2-3; the table's TRBD1 call for D was not verified on the DNA. The V gene's germline CDR1 is KGHDR and CDR2 SFDVKD. The CDR3 spans 14 residues, counting both ends. This CDR3 reads CATSVPGGGDTQYF.

The rearrangement uses TRBV18 and TRBJ2-3; 9 bases are shared with TRBD2. Germline trimming cut 0 bases from V and 4 bases from J; bases unmatched to any gene: 11. This CDR3 is built from 18 residues. The germline CDR1 and CDR2 sequences are KGHSH and LQKENI. CDR3 amino acids: CASSPPWVGGRASDTQYF. The CDR3 DNA reads as TGTGCCAGCTCACCACCGTGGGTCGGCGGGAGGGCCTCAGATACGCAGTATTTT. The full variable domain, completed using reference TRBV18 and TRBJ2-3, is NAGVMQNPRHLVRRRGQEARLRCSPMKGHSHVYWYRQLPEEGLKFMVYLQKENIIDESGMPKERFSAEFPKEGPSILRIQQVVRGDSAAYFCASSPPWVGGRASDTQYFGPGTRLTVL.

This clone appeared once. The chain combines TRBV5-6 with TRBJ1-5; D is possibly TRBD1 (5 bases). The CDR3 is 17 amino acids. Germline V gives CDR1 SGHDT, CDR2 YYEEEE. V was cut by 0 bases and J by 1 base, with 14 bases left in between. CDR3 in amino acids: CASSLGSGRVSNQPQHF. The CDR3 DNA follows: TGTGCCAGCAGCTTGGGTTCAGGGCGGGTGAGCAATCAGCCCCAGCATTTT. The whole variable domain, filled in from reference TRBV5-6 and TRBJ1-5, reads DAGVTQSPTHLIKTRGQQVTLRCSPKSGHDTVSWYQQALGQGPQFIFQYYEEEERQRGNFPDRFSGHQFPNYSSELNVNALLLGDSALYLCASSLGSGRVSNQPQHFGDGTRLSIL.

V and J are TRBV12-5 and TRBJ1-1; 12 positions match TRBD1. V shed 6 bases and J 4 bases; nucleotides not matched to a gene: 9. CDR3 length equals 16 residues. Germline V gives CDR1 LGHNT, CDR2 FRNRAP. The CDR3 loop reads CASGSGTGGFGTEAFF. CDR3 sequence (DNA): TGTGCTAGTGGCTCGGGGACAGGGGGCTTTGGCACTGAAGCTTTCTTT.

The genes are TRBV7-2 and TRBJ2-2; D might be TRBD2 (6 bases). The CDR3 consists of 16 residues. Germline-derived CDR1 and CDR2 are SGHTA and FQGNSA. Trimming took off 1 base at V and 1 base at J, with 10 bases between the two ends. CDR3 loop: CASSLVRGLNTGELFF. CDR3 DNA sequence: TGTGCCAGCAGCTTAGTTCGGGGACTGAACACCGGGGAGCTGTTTTTT.

The chain combines TRBV6-5 with TRBJ2-2, with D unresolved. Trimming pared 4 bases from V and 4 bases from J, leaving 7 bases between. The CDR3 spans 13 residues. The germline V gene encodes CDR1 MNHEY and CDR2 SVGAGI. CDR3 loop: CASSSRITGELFF. The CDR3 coding sequence is TGTGCCAGCAGTTCTCGGATCACCGGGGAGCTGTTTTTT.

V and J are TRBV7-9 and TRBJ1-4; D is possibly TRBD1 (6 bases). Germline-derived CDR1 and CDR2 are SEHNR and FQNEAQ (reference sequence). The CDR3 spans 16 residues. The V end lost 1 base, the J end lost 7 bases, and 16 bases lay between the germline ends. CDR3 loop: CASSLGSRGEGEKLFF. The CDR3 DNA reads TGTGCCAGCAGCTTAGGGTCCAGGGGAGAGGGTGAAAAACTGTTTTTT.

This chain joins TRBV5-4 and TRBJ1-4; 9 bases map to TRBD1. The CDR3 covers 17 residues. CDR1 is SGHNT and CDR2 is YYREEE in the germline V gene (reference sequence). With 4 bases clipped from V and 2 bases from J, the junction kept 9 bases outside the gene matches. The DNA for the CDR3 is TGTGCCAGCAGCCCCTCGACAGGGGGTGGGACTAATGAAAAACTGTTTTTT. Residues: CASSPSTGGGTNEKLFF.

The genes are TRBV30 and TRBJ2-6; D is uncertain. Trimming stripped 1 base from V and 0 bases from J, with 19 bases between. CDR1 is GTSNPN and CDR2 is SVGIG in the germline V gene (reference sequence). The length of the CDR3 is 19 residues. The CDR3 spells CAWSGWVTPPTSGANVLTF. The DNA of the CDR3 is TGTGCCTGGAGTGGTTGGGTCACCCCTCCGACCTCTGGGGCCAACGTCCTGACTTTC.

The V and J genes are TRBV15 and TRBJ1-1; perhaps TRBD1 as D (6 bases). In germline, CDR1 is LNHNV, CDR2 YYDKDF (reference sequence). The V end was cut by 2 bases, the J end by 5 bases, with 15 bases between. This CDR3 spans 15 amino acids. The CDR3 protein is CATSRKDSGGTEAFF. The CDR3 DNA reads TGTGCCACCAGCAGAAAGGACAGCGGCGGGACTGAAGCTTTCTTT.

The chain couples TRBV5-8 to TRBJ1-5; TRBD1 agrees at 8 bases. V shed 5 bases, J shed 6 bases, and the junction held 10 bases outside the gene matches. This CDR3 has 15 residues. CDR1 and CDR2 (germline): SGHTS, YDEGEE. The CDR3 region is CASSPGRGPVQPQHF. CDR3 bases: TGTGCCAGCAGTCCCGGCAGGGGGCCGGTTCAGCCCCAGCATTTT.

The rearrangement uses TRBV9 and TRBJ2-2; D is undetermined. This CDR3 comprises 15 residues. With 0 bases removed from V and 1 base from J, the gap between germline ends came to 7 bases. The germline CDR1 and CDR2 sequences are SGDLS and YYNGEE. The CDR3 sequence is CASSVGPVNTGELFF. CDR3 DNA sequence: TGTGCCAGCAGCGTAGGACCGGTGAACACCGGGGAGCTGTTTTTT.

In regard to this clone: This may stem from a read error, because a much larger clone lies one nucleotide away. Other DNA sequences of this sample code for an identical CDR3. This chain joins TRBV12-3 or TRBV12-4 and TRBJ1-2; no clear D. The CDR3 has 13 residues. V was pared by 1 base and J by 0 bases, with 3 bases between. Here the CDR3 reads CASSLGANYGYTF. DNA for the CDR3: TGTGCCAGCAGTTTAGGGGCTAACTATGGCTACACCTTC.

CDR3 amino acids: CASSQVQAGDYGYTF. DNA for the CDR3: TGCGCCAGCAGCCAAGTCCAGGCTGGGGACTATGGCTACACCTTC. This chain links TRBV4-1 with TRBJ1-2; no clear D. The CDR3 length is 15 residues. Germline V CDR1 and CDR2: MGHRA, YSYEKL. The V and J ends lost 1 base and 3 bases respectively, with 12 bases between them.

This chain links TRBV6-5 with TRBJ2-3; D not certain. The V and J ends lost 5 bases and 3 bases respectively, with 12 bases between them. The CDR3 runs 14 residues. Germline lookup yields CDR1 MNHEY and CDR2 SVGAGI. CDR3 nucleotides: TGTGCCAGCAGTCGACGGCTAGGGACAGATACGCAGTATTTT. It translates to CASSRRLGTDTQYF.

The genes are TRBV6-2 or TRBV6-3 and TRBJ2-5; 14 nucleotides agree with TRBD2. Trimming took 6 bases from V and 2 from J; bases not matched to a gene: 8. CDR1 is MNHEY, CDR2 SVGEGT, per germline. The CDR3 has 17 amino acids. Here the CDR3 DNA reads TGTGCCAGCAGCCCCGGACGGACTAGCGGGAGGCAAGAGACCCAGTACTTC. This sequence encodes CASSPGRTSGRQETQYF.

This chain connects TRBV6-5 to TRBJ1-5; D not certain. The germline V gene encodes CDR1 MNHEY and CDR2 SVGAGI. Trimming took off 8 bases at V and 1 base at J, with 12 bases between the two ends. The CDR3 is 14 residues long. The CDR3 DNA follows: TGTGCCAGCGACCCTTATGGGAGCAATCAGCCCCAGCATTTT. Protein: CASDPYGSNQPQHF.